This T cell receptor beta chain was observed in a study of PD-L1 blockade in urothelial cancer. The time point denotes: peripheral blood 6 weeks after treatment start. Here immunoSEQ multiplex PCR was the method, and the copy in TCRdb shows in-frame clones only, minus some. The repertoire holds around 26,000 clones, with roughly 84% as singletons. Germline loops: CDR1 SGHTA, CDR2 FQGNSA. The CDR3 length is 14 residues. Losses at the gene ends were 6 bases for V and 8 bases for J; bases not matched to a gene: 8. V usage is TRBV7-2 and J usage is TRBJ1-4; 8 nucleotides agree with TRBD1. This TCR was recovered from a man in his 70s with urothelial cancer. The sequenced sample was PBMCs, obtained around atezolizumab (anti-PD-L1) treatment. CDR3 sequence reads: CASRRAGGEEKLFF. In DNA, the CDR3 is TGTGCCAGCAGGAGGGCAGGGGGCGAGGAAAAACTGTTTTTT. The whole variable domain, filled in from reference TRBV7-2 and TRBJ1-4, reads GAGVSQSPSNKVTEKGKDVELRCDPISGHTALYWYRQSLGQGLEFLIYFQGNSAPDKSGLPSDRFSAERTGGSVSTLTIQRTQQEDSAVYLCASRRAGGEEKLFFGSGTQLSVL.